The present entry profiles one T cell receptor beta chain with its context. One end of the junction varies from germline; a read error may be responsible. The second PCR ran about 6 to 12 cycles with a sample-barcoded 5' primer and J-beta primers. Every molecule of cDNA carried a tag from a template-switch adaptor with 12 random nucleotides. MiXCR, run by TCRdb on the 5' RACE reads, gives a single entry per CDR3 protein. The sample includes about a million distinct CDR3 sequences, roughly two fifths of them seen just once. These data come from a study of blood T cells in healthy people across ages. The donors, aged 6 to 90, were healthy Caucasians from Russia. The CDR3 totals 12 residues. Per germline, CDR1 ENHRY and CDR2 SYGVKD.

The specimen was blood. The sequence was obtained from a young man in good health. The J gene is TRBJ1-2, the V gene TRBV10-3; D gene uncertain. The CDR3 nucleotides are TGTGCCATCAGTGAGACGGTCTATGGCCACACCTTC. Protein: CAISETVYGHTF.